The entry below describes one T cell receptor beta chain. Its antigen remains unknown. The PCR was carried out with 60 Vbeta primers and 13 Jbeta primers. The authors' processing: Later analysis identified tens of millions of unique TCR beta chains, approximately 11 million shared. Assay: immunoSEQ multiplex PCR; the TCRdb copy retains only in-frame clones and omits some. The DNA gave D and trimming, while V, J and clone size come from that table. Counted here are roughly 160,000 clones, 77% occurring once; the ten biggest clones make up 1.5% to 2%. This record comes from a study of cytomegalovirus exposure and HLA in healthy donors. Overall study context: Approximately 81% of roughly 430 genotyped donors fell in the Caucasian-associated ancestry cluster. Study-level points and caveats: Cytomegalovirus-associated TCR beta chains were listed, numbering 150 to 200.

The specimen was PBMCs. The source of this sequence is a woman in her thirties in good health and CMV-seronegative.

CDR3 sequence reads: CASSLQGNNEQFF. CDR3 nucleotides: TGTGCCAGCAGTTTGCAGGGAAACAATGAGCAGTTCTTC. The J gene is TRBJ2-1, the V gene TRBV27, with D tentatively TRBD1 (5 bases). V was clipped by 3 bases and J by 5 bases, with 8 bases between them. Germline assignment: CDR1 MNHEY and CDR2 SMNVEV (reference sequence). This CDR3 comprises 13 residues.